The clone carrying this T cell receptor (beta chain) was observed many times. The sample is drawn from a study of T cells in Graves' hyperthyroidism and ophthalmopathy. Disease duration was under 3 months in the ophthalmopathy patients, who also had a Clinical Activity Score of at least 3 and a NOSPECS grade of at least 4. The CDR3 runs to 14 residues. Germline V gene lookup returns CDR1 ENHRY and CDR2 SYGVKD. The germline V and J ends were trimmed by 10 bases and 4 bases, with 19 bases remaining between them. TCR beta CDR3 region amplification was performed from RNA transcripts. An initial round of RT-PCR targeting the TCR CDR3 relied on the HTBI primer set. TCRdb used MiXCR to reprocess the multiplex PCR reads, holding one entry per CDR3 protein. The sample lists about 640,000 distinct CDR3 sequences; 20% to 25% were seen once.

The J gene is TRBJ1-1, the V gene TRBV10-3; tentative D call: TRBD1 (5 bases). The TCR sequence derives from a man aged 25 to 45 with Graves' ophthalmopathy. The sample comprised blood. The CDR3 DNA is TGTGCCACCGGCCCGGGGGGTAAGGCCACTGAAGCTTTCTTT. Its translation is CATGPGGKATEAFF.